The TCR beta chain described here comes from a study of blood T cell repertoires in COVID-19. Study overall: Both acute and convalescent COVID-19 samples were obtained from the United States, Italy and Spain. In each case, the material was cDNA or gDNA derived from T cells, B-cell-depleted T cells, or PBMCs.

In the original processing: Amplification from reference gene primers served as the basis for estimated nucleated cell counts. Sequencing was performed with immunoSEQ multiplex PCR; in TCRdb, only in-frame clones are kept and a portion is missing. V, J and clone size are taken as reported in that table, and D and trimming were inferred from the DNA itself. The sample includes approximately 85,000 clones, roughly 87% of them seen just once. The germline V gene encodes CDR1 MNHEY and CDR2 SVGEGT. The CDR3 totals 13 residues. V was trimmed by 5 bases and J by 4 bases, leaving 11 bases between them. The TCR sequence derives from a woman between 45 and 65 years old with active or convalescent COVID-19. The sample comprised peripheral blood. This chain uses TRBV6-2 or TRBV6-3 with TRBJ1-1; TRBD1 is a possible D gene (6 bases). CDR3 protein: CASSGMTGTEAFF. CDR3 bases: TGTGCCAGCAGTGGAATGACAGGCACTGAAGCTTTCTTT.